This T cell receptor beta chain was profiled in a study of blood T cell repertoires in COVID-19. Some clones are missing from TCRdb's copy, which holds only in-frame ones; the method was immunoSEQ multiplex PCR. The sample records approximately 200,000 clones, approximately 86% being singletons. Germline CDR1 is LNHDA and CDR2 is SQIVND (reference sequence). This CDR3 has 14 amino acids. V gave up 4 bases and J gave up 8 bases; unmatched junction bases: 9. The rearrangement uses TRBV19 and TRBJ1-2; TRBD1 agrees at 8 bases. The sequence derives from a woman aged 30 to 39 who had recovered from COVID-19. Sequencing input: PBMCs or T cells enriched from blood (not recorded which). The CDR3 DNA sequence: TGTGCCAGTAGTACGACAGGGGTGACTAGAGGCTACACCTTC. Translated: CASSTTGVTRGYTF.